The following is a T cell receptor beta chain sequence with its context. What it recognizes is unknown. This record belongs to a study of blood T cells in healthy people across ages. Regarding the study as a whole: Across the age range, TCR beta diversity per million T cells fell in a roughly linear way.

Germline V gene data show CDR1 as SGHAT and CDR2 as FQNNGV. V gave up 0 bases and J gave up 7 bases, with 22 bases separating them. This CDR3 is built from 18 residues. PCR was performed a second time for 7 to 11 cycles using a sample-barcoded 5' primer and a J-beta primer mix. TCRdb reanalysed the 5' RACE reads using MiXCR and keeps one entry per CDR3 protein. The repertoire holds roughly 1,300,000 distinct CDR3 sequences, roughly 60% seen once, with 6.5% to 8.5% in the top ten. V gene TRBV11-2 combines with J gene TRBJ2-1; D is uncertain. This receptor was obtained from a man aged 18 to 30 in good health. The source material was blood. The CDR3 protein is CASSLDHWSAIVENEQFF. The CDR3 DNA is TGTGCCAGCAGCTTAGATCATTGGAGCGCCATCGTGGAGAATGAGCAGTTCTTC.